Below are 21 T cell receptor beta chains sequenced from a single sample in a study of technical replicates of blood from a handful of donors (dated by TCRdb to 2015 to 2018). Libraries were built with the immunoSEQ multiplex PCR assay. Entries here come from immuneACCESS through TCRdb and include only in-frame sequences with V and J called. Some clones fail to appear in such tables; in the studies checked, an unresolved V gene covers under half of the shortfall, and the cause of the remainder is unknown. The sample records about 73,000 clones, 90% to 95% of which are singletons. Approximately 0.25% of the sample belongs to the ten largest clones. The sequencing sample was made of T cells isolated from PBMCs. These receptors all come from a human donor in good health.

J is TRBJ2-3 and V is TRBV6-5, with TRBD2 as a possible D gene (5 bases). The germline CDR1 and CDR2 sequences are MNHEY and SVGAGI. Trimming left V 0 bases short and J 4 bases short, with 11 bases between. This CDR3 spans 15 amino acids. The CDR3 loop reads CASSYSGLGADTQYF. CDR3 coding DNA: TGTGCCAGCAGTTACTCTGGATTGGGAGCAGATACGCAGTATTTT.

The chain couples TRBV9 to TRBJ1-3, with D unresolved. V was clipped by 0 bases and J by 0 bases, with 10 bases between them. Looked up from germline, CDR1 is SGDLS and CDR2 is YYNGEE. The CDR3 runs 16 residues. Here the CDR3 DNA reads TGTGCCAGCAGCGTAGGGGTGGGAGGCTCTGGAAACACCATATATTTT. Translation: CASSVGVGGSGNTIYF.

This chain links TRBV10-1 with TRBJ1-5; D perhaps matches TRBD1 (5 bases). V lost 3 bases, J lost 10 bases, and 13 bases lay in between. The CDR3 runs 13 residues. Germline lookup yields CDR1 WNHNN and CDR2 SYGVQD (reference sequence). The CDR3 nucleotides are TGCGCCAGCAGTGATAGGGGATCAGGACCCCAGCATTTT. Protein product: CASSDRGSGPQHF.

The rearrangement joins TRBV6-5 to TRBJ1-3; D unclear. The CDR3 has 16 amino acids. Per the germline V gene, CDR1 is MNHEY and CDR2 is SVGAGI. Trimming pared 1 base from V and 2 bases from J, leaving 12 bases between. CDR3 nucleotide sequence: TGTGCCAGCAGTTACTATATCCCACTCCCTGGAAACACCATATATTTT. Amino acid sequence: CASSYYIPLPGNTIYF.

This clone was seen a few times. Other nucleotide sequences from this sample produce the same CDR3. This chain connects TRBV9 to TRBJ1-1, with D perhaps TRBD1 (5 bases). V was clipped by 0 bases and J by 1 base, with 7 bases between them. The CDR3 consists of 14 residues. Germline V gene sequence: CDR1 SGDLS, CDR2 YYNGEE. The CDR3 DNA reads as TGTGCCAGCAGCGTAGTCGGGGGGAACACTGAAGCTTTCTTT. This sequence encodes CASSVVGGNTEAFF.

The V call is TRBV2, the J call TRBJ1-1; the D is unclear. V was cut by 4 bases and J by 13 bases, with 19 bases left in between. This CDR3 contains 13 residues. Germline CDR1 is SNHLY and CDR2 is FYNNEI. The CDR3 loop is CASSAKAPPSVFF. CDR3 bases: TGTGCCAGCAGTGCGAAAGCCCCTCCTTCGGTTTTCTTT.

In DNA form, the CDR3 reads TGTGCCAGCAGCGTACAGGGTTATGGCTACACCTTC. Translation: CASSVQGYGYTF. The chain joins TRBV9 to TRBJ1-2; a possible D gene is TRBD1 (5 bases). From germline, CDR1 is SGDLS and CDR2 YYNGEE. CDR3 length: 12 amino acids. Trimming took 1 base from V and 5 from J, leaving 6 bases between them.

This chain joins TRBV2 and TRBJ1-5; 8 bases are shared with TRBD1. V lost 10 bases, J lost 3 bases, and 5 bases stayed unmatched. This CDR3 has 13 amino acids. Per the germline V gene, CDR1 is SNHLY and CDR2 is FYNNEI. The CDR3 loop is CATKDRVNQPQHF. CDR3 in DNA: TGTGCCACCAAGGACAGGGTCAATCAGCCCCAGCATTTT.

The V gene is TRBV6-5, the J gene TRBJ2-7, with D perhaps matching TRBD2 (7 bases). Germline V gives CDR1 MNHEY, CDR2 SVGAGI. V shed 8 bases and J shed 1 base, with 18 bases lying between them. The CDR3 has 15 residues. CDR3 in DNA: TGTGCCAGCGCGACAGAGGGGGGGGCGTCCTACGAGCAGTACTTC. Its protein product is CASATEGGASYEQYF.

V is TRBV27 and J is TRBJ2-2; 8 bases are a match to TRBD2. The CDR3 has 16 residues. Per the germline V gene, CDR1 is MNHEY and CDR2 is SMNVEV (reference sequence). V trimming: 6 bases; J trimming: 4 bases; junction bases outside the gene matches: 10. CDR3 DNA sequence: TGTGCCAGCAGCTACTTTACGGCGGGGGGCACCGGGGAGCTGTTTTTT. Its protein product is CASSYFTAGGTGELFF.

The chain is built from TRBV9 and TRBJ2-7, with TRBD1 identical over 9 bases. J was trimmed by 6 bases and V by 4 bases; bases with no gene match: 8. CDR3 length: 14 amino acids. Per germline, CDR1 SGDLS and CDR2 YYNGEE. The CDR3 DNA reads TGTGCCAGCAGCACACGGACAGGGGTTTCCGAGCAGTACTTC. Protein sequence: CASSTRTGVSEQYF. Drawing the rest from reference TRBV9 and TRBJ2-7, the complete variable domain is DSGVTQTPKHLITATGQRVTLRCSPRSGDLSVYWYQQSLDQGLQFLIQYYNGEERAKGNILERFSAQQFPDLHSELNLSSLELGDSALYFCASSTRTGVSEQYFGPGTRLTVT.

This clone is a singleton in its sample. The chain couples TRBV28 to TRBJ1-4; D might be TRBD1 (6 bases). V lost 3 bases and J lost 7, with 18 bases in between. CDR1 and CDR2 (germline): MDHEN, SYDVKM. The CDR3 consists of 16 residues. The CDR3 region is CASSFWFPGAGEKLFF. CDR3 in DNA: TGTGCCAGCAGTTTTTGGTTTCCAGGGGCGGGTGAAAAACTGTTTTTT.

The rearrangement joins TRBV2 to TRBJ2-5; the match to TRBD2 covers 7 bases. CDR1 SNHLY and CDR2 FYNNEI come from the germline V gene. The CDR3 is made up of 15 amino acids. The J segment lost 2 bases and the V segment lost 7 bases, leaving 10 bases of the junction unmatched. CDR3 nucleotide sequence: TGTGCCAGCAATGACAAGCGGGGAATACAAGAGACCCAGTACTTC. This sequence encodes CASNDKRGIQETQYF. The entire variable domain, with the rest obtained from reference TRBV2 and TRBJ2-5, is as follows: EPEVTQTPSHQVTQMGQEVILRCVPISNHLYFYWYRQILGQKVEFLVSFYNNEISEKSEIFDDQFSVERPDGSNFTLKIRSTKLEDSAMYFCASNDKRGIQETQYFGPGTRLLVL.

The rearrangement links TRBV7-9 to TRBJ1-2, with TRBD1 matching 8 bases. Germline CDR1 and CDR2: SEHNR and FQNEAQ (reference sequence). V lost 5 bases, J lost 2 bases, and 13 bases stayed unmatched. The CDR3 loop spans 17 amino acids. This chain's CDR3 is CASSLRQGTPPNYGYTF. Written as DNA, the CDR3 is TGTGCCAGCAGCCTAAGACAGGGGACTCCCCCCAACTATGGCTACACCTTC.

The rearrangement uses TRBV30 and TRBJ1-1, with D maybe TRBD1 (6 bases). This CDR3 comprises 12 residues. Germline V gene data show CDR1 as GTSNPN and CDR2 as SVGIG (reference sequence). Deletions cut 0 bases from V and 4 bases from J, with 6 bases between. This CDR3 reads CAWSVGGTEAFF. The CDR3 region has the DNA TGTGCCTGGAGTGTAGGGGGCACTGAAGCTTTCTTT.

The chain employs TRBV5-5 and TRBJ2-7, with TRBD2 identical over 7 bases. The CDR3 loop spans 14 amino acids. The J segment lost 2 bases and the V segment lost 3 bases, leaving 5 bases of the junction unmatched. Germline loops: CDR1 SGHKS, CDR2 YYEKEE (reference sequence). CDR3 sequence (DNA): TGTGCCAGCAGCTCTAGCGGATCCCCCTACGAGCAGTACTTC. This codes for CASSSSGSPYEQYF. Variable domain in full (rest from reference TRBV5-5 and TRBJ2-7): DAGVTQSPTHLIKTRGQQVTLRCSPISGHKSVSWYQQVLGQGPQFIFQYYEKEERGRGNFPDRFSARQFPNYSSELNVNALLLGDSALYLCASSSSGSPYEQYFGPGTRLTVT.

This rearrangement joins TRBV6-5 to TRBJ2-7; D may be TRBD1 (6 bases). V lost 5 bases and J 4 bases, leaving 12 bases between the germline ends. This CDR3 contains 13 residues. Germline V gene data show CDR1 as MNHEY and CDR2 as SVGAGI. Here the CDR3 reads CASSRDRGYEQYF. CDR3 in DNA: TGTGCCAGCAGTCGCGATAGGGGGTACGAGCAGTACTTC.

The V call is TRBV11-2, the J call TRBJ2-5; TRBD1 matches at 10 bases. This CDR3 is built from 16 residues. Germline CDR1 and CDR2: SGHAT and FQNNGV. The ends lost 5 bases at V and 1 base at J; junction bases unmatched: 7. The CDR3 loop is CASSPRRTGGQETQYF. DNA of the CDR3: TGTGCCAGCAGCCCCCGCCGGACAGGGGGCCAAGAGACCCAGTACTTC.

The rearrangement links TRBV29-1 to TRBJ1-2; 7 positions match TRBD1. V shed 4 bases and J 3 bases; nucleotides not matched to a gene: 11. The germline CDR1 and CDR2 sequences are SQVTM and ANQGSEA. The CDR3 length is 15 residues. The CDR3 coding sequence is TGCAGCGTTGCTTCCTCACGACAGGGACACTATGGCTACACCTTC. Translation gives CSVASSRQGHYGYTF.

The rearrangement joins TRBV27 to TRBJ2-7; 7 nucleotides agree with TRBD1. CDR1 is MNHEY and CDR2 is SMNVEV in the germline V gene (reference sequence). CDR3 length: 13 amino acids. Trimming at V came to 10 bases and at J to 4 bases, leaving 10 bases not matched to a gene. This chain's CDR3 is CATSGTEGYEQYF. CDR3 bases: TGTGCCACCTCCGGGACAGAAGGTTACGAGCAGTACTTC.

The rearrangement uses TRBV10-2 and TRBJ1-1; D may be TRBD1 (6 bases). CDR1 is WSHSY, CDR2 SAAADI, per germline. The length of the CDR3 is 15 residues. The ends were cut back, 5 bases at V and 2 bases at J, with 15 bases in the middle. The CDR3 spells CASSTGSRPNTEAFF. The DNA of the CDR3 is TGCGCCAGCAGTACAGGGAGTCGCCCAAACACTGAAGCTTTCTTT.